The 27 T cell receptor beta chains below come from one sample, sequenced in a study of blood T cell repertoires in COVID-19. TCRdb's copy holds only in-frame clones and misses some; the assay was immunoSEQ multiplex PCR. The table records 70,000 to 85,000 clones, around 80% of them present only once. Sequencing was performed on peripheral blood. The receptors derive from a man aged 55 to 70 with acute or convalescent COVID-19.

The chain employs TRBV4-2 and TRBJ1-1; D might be TRBD1 (6 bases). Germline values: CDR1 LGHNA, CDR2 YNFKEQ. There are 16 residues in the CDR3. Trimming took 2 bases from V and 6 from J, leaving 19 bases between them. CDR3 in amino acids: CASSQPRGGGEAEAFF. The DNA of the CDR3 is TGTGCCAGCAGCCAACCACGGGGCGGGGGCGAGGCTGAAGCTTTCTTT.

The chain is built from TRBV7-2 and TRBJ2-1; TRBD1 is a possible D gene (5 bases). Germline CDR1 reads SGHTA; CDR2 reads FQGNSA. The CDR3 is 13 amino acids. Trimming shortened V by 1 base and J by 15 bases, and 16 bases separated the two germline ends. CDR3 in amino acids: CASSLGGWAPGFF. CDR3 DNA: TGTGCCAGCAGCTTAGGGGGCTGGGCCCCCGGGTTCTTC.

V gene TRBV9 combines with J gene TRBJ2-3; weak D call: TRBD2 (6 bases). V gave up 0 bases and J gave up 2 bases, with 10 bases separating them. The CDR3 has 15 residues. Germline CDR1 reads SGDLS; CDR2 reads YYNGEE. The CDR3, as DNA: TGTGCCAGCAGCGTAGCGCGGGGCCCCACAGATACGCAGTATTTT. Translation: CASSVARGPTDTQYF.

The chain carries TRBV5-1 and TRBJ1-1, with 10 bases fitting TRBD1. The CDR3 has 15 residues. The V segment lost 1 base and the J segment 6 bases; nucleotides outside the gene matches: 6. Looked up from germline, CDR1 is SGHRS and CDR2 is YFSETQ. CDR3 in amino acids: CASSLRSGTGAEAFF. For the CDR3, the DNA is TGCGCCAGCAGCTTGCGGTCCGGGACAGGGGCTGAAGCTTTCTTT.

The chain is built from TRBV7-9 and TRBJ2-4; 7 nucleotides align to TRBD2. This CDR3 spans 15 amino acids. Germline CDR1 SEHNR, CDR2 FQNEAQ (reference sequence). Trimming cost V 4 bases and J 5 bases; bases outside gene matches: 8. Here the CDR3 reads CASSWRSGRENIQYF. CDR3 in DNA: TGTGCCAGCAGCTGGCGTAGCGGGCGCGAAAACATTCAGTACTTC.

This clone has a single count. CDR3 nucleotide sequence: TGTGCCAGCAGTTTAGCTGCTAGCGGGAACACAGATACGCAGTATTTT. It is translated as CASSLAASGNTDTQYF. The rearrangement joins TRBV28 to TRBJ2-3; 9 positions agree with TRBD2. The CDR3 has 16 amino acids. Per germline, CDR1 MDHEN and CDR2 SYDVKM. Losses at the gene ends were 2 bases for V and 2 bases for J; bases not matched to a gene: 5.

The V gene is TRBV7-6, the J gene TRBJ1-6; 9 bases are a match to TRBD1. The length of the CDR3 is 19 residues. V trimming: 3 bases; J trimming: 5 bases; junction bases outside the gene matches: 14. Germline-derived CDR1 and CDR2 are SGHVS and FNYEAQ. CDR3 DNA: TGTGCCAGCAGCTTGATCGTCCCGACCGGGACAGGGAATAATTCACCCCTCCACTTT. The encoded protein is CASSLIVPTGTGNNSPLHF.

In its sample, this clone was seen a few times. The chain has TRBV28 and TRBJ2-1, with no clear D. This CDR3 is built from 12 residues. Trimming removed 2 bases from V and 6 bases from J, with 5 bases in between. Germline-derived CDR1 and CDR2 are MDHEN and SYDVKM. The CDR3 loop reads CASSLGRNEQFF. The CDR3 DNA is TGTGCCAGCAGTTTAGGGCGCAATGAGCAGTTCTTC. The variable domain in full, with the rest retrieved from reference TRBV28 and TRBJ2-1, is DVKVTQSSRYLVKRTGEKVFLECVQDMDHENMFWYRQDPGLGLRLIYFSYDVKMKEKGDIPEGYSVSREKKERFSLILESASTNQTSMYLCASSLGRNEQFFGPGTRLTVL.

This clone was seen only once. Here the CDR3 reads CASSLDQGQDTQYF. CDR3 DNA: TGTGCCAGCAGCTTGGACCAGGGCCAAGATACGCAGTATTTT. The chain joins TRBV5-6 to TRBJ2-3; tentatively, D is TRBD1 (5 bases). Germline CDR1 and CDR2: SGHDT and YYEEEE. V gave up 0 bases and J gave up 5 bases, with 10 bases separating them. The CDR3 has 14 residues.

The genes are TRBV19 and TRBJ2-1; 8 bases are a match to TRBD1. In germline, CDR1 is LNHDA, CDR2 SQIVND (reference sequence). V shed 1 base and J 2 bases; nucleotides not matched to a gene: 7. The CDR3 sequence is 17 residues long. The CDR3 nucleotides read TGTGCCAGTAGTATAGCCTACAGGGGGTACCCCTACAATGAGCAGTTCTTC. Its translation is CASSIAYRGYPYNEQFF.

The rearrangement uses TRBV9 and TRBJ2-5, with TRBD2 matching over 10 bases. The V segment lost 0 bases and the J segment 2 bases; nucleotides outside the gene matches: 13. Germline CDR1 and CDR2: SGDLS and YYNGEE. The CDR3 spans 19 residues. The DNA of the CDR3 is TGTGCCAGCAGCGTAGCTGGGGCTAGCGGGGGCAGTTGGCAAGAGACCCAGTACTTC. Translating gives CASSVAGASGGSWQETQYF.

The chain uses TRBV27 and TRBJ1-2; D possibly corresponds to TRBD1 (5 bases). V was shortened by 3 bases and J by 8 bases, with 22 bases between the two germline ends. The CDR3 runs 16 residues. Germline V gives CDR1 MNHEY, CDR2 SMNVEV (reference sequence). CDR3 sequence (DNA): TGTGCCAGCAGTTTCCGGTCGACGCGGGGGGACGGCGGCTACACCTTC. The encoded protein is CASSFRSTRGDGGYTF.

The chain carries TRBV24-1 and TRBJ1-2, with 7 bases identical to TRBD1. This CDR3 has 15 amino acids. The trim removed 3 bases at V and 5 bases at J, leaving 8 bases unmatched. Germline assignment: CDR1 KGHDR and CDR2 SFDVKD. CDR3 nucleotide sequence: TGTGCCACCAGTGATCCGAGAGGGACAGCGTATGGCTACACCTTC. Translating gives CATSDPRGTAYGYTF.

J is TRBJ2-2 and V is TRBV14; maybe TRBD2 (5 bases). CDR1 and CDR2 (germline): SGHDN, FVKESK. Between the trimmed V and J ends, which lost 1 base and 1 base, there was a span of 10 bases. This CDR3 is built from 16 residues. CDR3 nucleotide sequence: TGTGCCAGCAGCCAAGCAGGACTCATGAACACCGGGGAGCTGTTTTTT. Protein product: CASSQAGLMNTGELFF.

V is TRBV2 and J is TRBJ1-2, with no clear D. CDR3 length: 14 residues. Germline V gene data show CDR1 as SNHLY and CDR2 as FYNNEI. The ends were cut back, 4 bases at V and 2 bases at J, with 11 bases in the middle. The CDR3 sequence is CASSAQGGNYGYTF. The CDR3 bases are TGTGCCAGCAGTGCCCAAGGAGGGAACTATGGCTACACCTTC.

V gene TRBV5-8 combines with J gene TRBJ2-4; 11 positions match TRBD1. V lost 4 bases and J lost 7; bases outside the gene matches: 7. CDR3 length: 15 amino acids. CDR1 and CDR2 (germline): SGHTS, YDEGEE. Here the CDR3 DNA reads TGTGCCAGCAGCACCGGGACAGGGGGGGGGAACATTCAGTACTTC. This sequence encodes CASSTGTGGGNIQYF.

The chain has TRBV19 and TRBJ1-2, with D perhaps matching TRBD1 (5 bases). Germline-derived CDR1 and CDR2 are LNHDA and SQIVND (reference sequence). The length of the CDR3 is 12 residues. The germline V and J ends were trimmed by 7 bases and 4 bases, with 10 bases remaining between them. The CDR3 sequence is CASTAGSYGYTF. Here the CDR3 DNA reads TGTGCCAGTACAGCAGGGTCCTATGGCTACACCTTC. The full variable domain, with the rest looked up from reference TRBV19 and TRBJ1-2, is DGGITQSPKYLFRKEGQNVTLSCEQNLNHDAMYWYRQDPGQGLRLIYYSQIVNDFQKGDIAEGYSVSREKKESFPLTVTSAQKNPTAFYLCASTAGSYGYTFGSGTRLTVV.

The V and J genes are TRBV6-6 and TRBJ1-2; no clear D. Trimming took 7 bases from V and 3 from J, leaving 9 bases between them. Germline V gives CDR1 MNHNY, CDR2 SVGAGI (reference sequence). This CDR3 spans 12 amino acids. The CDR3 bases are TGTGCCAGCAAGAGAGATGACTATGGCTACACCTTC. Translating gives CASKRDDYGYTF.

The chain combines TRBV5-4 with TRBJ2-7; 9 bases map to TRBD1. V was pared by 3 bases and J by 6 bases, with 4 bases of the junction left unmatched. The CDR3 extends over 13 amino acids. Germline V gene lookup returns CDR1 SGHNT and CDR2 YYREEE (reference sequence). CDR3 nucleotides: TGTGCCAGCAGCTGGGACAGGGACGGCGAGCAGTACTTC. Protein sequence: CASSWDRDGEQYF.

V is TRBV7-9 and J is TRBJ2-5; 12 bases align to TRBD2. V shed 5 bases and J 4 bases; nucleotides not matched to a gene: 5. Germline V CDR1 and CDR2: SEHNR, FQNEAQ (reference sequence). This CDR3 has 15 amino acids. CDR3 DNA sequence: TGTGCCAGCAGCGCGTCACTAGCGGGGGGAGAGACCCAGTACTTC. Its protein is CASSASLAGGETQYF.

The sample holds a few counts of this clone. This rearrangement joins TRBV24-1 to TRBJ2-1; 12 nucleotides agree with TRBD2. The CDR3 covers 17 residues. In germline, CDR1 is KGHDR, CDR2 SFDVKD. Losses at the gene ends were 3 bases for V and 2 bases for J; bases not matched to a gene: 4. The CDR3 sequence: CATSDATSGGPYNEQFF. In nucleotides, the CDR3 is TGTGCCACCAGTGATGCGACTAGCGGGGGCCCCTACAATGAGCAGTTCTTC.

This chain uses TRBV20-1 with TRBJ2-2, with TRBD2 matching 9 bases. CDR3 length: 15 amino acids. Germline CDR1 reads DFQATT; CDR2 reads SNEGSKA (reference sequence). J was trimmed by 4 bases and V by 3 bases; bases with no gene match: 6. The CDR3 nucleotides read TGCAGTGCTAGTAACCCAGCGGGAGGCACCGGGGAGCTGTTTTTT. As protein: CSASNPAGGTGELFF.

Of note for this clone: The junction differs from germline at one of its ends, possibly a read error. The chain recombines TRBV24-1 with TRBJ2-1; D not resolved. The germline CDR1 and CDR2 sequences are KGHDR and SFDVKD. CDR3 length: 15 amino acids. CDR3 sequence reads: CATSDLTGSSNEQFF. As DNA, the CDR3 is TGTGCCACCAGTGACTTGACCGGGTCCTCCAATGAGCAGTTCTTC.

V is TRBV28 and J is TRBJ2-5; TRBD1 aligns across 8 bases. J gave up 4 bases and V 7 bases, and 11 bases lay outside the gene matches. The CDR3 runs 15 residues. Germline values: CDR1 MDHEN, CDR2 SYDVKM. In DNA form, the CDR3 reads TGTGCCAGCACCCCCGGGGCCAGGGGGCGAGAGACCCAGTACTTC. It yields the protein CASTPGARGRETQYF.

The chain is built from TRBV30 and TRBJ1-1; D possibly corresponds to TRBD1 (5 bases). Per germline, CDR1 GTSNPN and CDR2 SVGIG (reference sequence). Deletions cut 8 bases from V and 5 bases from J, with 18 bases between. The CDR3 runs to 13 residues. CDR3 sequence reads: CAGWTTRGTEAFF. In DNA, the CDR3 is TGTGCCGGGTGGACGACCCGGGGGACTGAAGCTTTCTTT. The complete variable domain, with remaining parts taken from reference TRBV30 and TRBJ1-1, reads SQTIHQWPATLVQPVGSPLSLECTVEGTSNPNLYWYRQAAGRGLQLLFYSVGIGQISSEVPQNLSASRPQDRQFILSSKKLLLSDSGFYLCAGWTTRGTEAFFGQGTRLTVV.

This chain uses TRBV5-6 with TRBJ2-5, with a weak D call TRBD2 (6 bases). V lost 2 bases, J lost 5 bases, and 13 bases lay in between. The germline V gene encodes CDR1 SGHDT and CDR2 YYEEEE. CDR3 length: 14 amino acids. CDR3 in amino acids: CASSLYGGEETQYF. The CDR3 DNA reads TGTGCCAGCAGCTTATACGGAGGGGAGGAGACCCAGTACTTC.

The table lists this clone with a few counts. The chain joins TRBV3-1 (or the pseudogene TRBV3-2) to TRBJ2-5; 8 bases align to TRBD2. CDR1 is LGHDT, CDR2 YNNKEL, per germline (reference sequence). The trim removed 2 bases at V and 0 bases at J, leaving 5 bases unmatched. There are 16 residues in the CDR3. As DNA, the CDR3 is TGTGCCAGCAGCCAAACCCTAGCGGGCTACCAAGAGACCCAGTACTTC. This translates into CASSQTLAGYQETQYF.